The T cell receptor beta chain under discussion was sequenced for a study of blood T cell repertoires in COVID-19. In the study overall: Donors in the United States, Italy and Spain gave samples during acute or convalescent COVID-19.

The authors' processing: From reference gene primer amplification, estimates of nucleated cell counts were derived. Sequencing used immunoSEQ multiplex PCR; TCRdb keeps in-frame clones, though not all of them. That table gives V, J and clone size, and the DNA gave D and trimming. The sample consists of some 240,000 clones, 85% of them appearing once. Seattle's cohort entered during active infection and was followed longitudinally. V lost 0 bases to trimming and J lost 7 bases, with 13 bases between them. The germline V gene encodes CDR1 LGHNT and CDR2 FRNRAP. The CDR3 sequence is 16 residues long. V gene TRBV12-5 combines with J gene TRBJ1-6, with TRBD1 as a possible D gene (5 bases). Sequencing was carried out using peripheral blood. This clonotype originated in a woman in her 70s with COVID-19, enrolled during active disease. The CDR3: CASGLVRQLGNSPLHF. In DNA form, the CDR3 reads TGTGCTAGTGGTTTGGTACGACAGTTAGGGAATTCACCCCTCCACTTT.